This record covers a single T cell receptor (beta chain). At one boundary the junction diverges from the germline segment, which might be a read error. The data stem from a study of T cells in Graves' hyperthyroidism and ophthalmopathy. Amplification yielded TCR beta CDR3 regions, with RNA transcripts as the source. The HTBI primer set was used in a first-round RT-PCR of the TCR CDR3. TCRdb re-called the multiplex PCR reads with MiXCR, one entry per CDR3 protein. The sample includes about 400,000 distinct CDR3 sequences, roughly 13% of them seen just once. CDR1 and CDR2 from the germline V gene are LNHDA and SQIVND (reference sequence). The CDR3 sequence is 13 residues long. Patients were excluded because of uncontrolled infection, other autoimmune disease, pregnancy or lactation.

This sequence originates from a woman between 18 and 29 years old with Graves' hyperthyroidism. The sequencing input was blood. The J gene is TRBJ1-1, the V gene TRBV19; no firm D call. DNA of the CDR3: TGTGCCAGTAGTGTAGAAGCGGACACTGAAGCTTTCTTT. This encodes CASSVEADTEAFF.